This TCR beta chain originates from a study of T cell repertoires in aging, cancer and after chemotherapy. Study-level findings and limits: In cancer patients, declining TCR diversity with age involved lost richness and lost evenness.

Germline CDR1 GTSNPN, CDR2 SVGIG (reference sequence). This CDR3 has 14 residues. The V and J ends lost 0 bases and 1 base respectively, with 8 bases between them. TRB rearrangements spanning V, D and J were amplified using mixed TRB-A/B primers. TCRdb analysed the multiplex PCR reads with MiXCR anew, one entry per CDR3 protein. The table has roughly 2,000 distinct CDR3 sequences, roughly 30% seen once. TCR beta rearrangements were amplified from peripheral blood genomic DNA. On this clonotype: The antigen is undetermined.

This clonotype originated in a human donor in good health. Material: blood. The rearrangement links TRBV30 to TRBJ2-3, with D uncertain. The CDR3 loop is CAWSVYPGTDTQYF. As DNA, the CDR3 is TGTGCCTGGAGTGTATATCCAGGCACAGATACGCAGTATTTT.